Listed here are 30 T cell receptor beta chains from one sample, sequenced in a study of cytomegalovirus exposure and HLA in healthy donors. 60 Vbeta and 13 Jbeta primers were used in PCR. Profiled with immunoSEQ multiplex PCR; TCRdb holds only in-frame clones, not every one. This sample carries 200,000 or so clones, approximately 88% of them seen once, and the ten largest clones take more than 0.6%. Sequencing used PBMCs. The receptors shown here come from a boy younger than 10 in good health and CMV-seronegative.

This chain joins TRBV5-4 and TRBJ2-5, with TRBD2 identical over 8 bases. Germline CDR1 is SGHNT and CDR2 is YYREEE (reference sequence). The CDR3 totals 15 residues. Trimming removed 1 base from V and 4 bases from J; junction bases left unmatched: 6. The CDR3 region is CASSLFGRAGETQYF. The CDR3 nucleotides read TGTGCCAGCAGCTTGTTCGGGAGGGCGGGAGAGACCCAGTACTTC.

The chain uses TRBV6-5 and TRBJ2-5, with TRBD2 matching over 9 bases. The V segment lost 8 bases and the J segment 9 bases; nucleotides outside the gene matches: 4. Per germline, CDR1 MNHEY and CDR2 SVGAGI. The CDR3 contains 11 residues. The CDR3 loop is CASHGGGAQYF. The CDR3 region has the DNA TGTGCCAGCCATGGCGGGGGGGCCCAGTACTTC.

The rearrangement uses TRBV11-2 and TRBJ2-3; 10 nucleotides match TRBD2. The CDR3 is made up of 18 amino acids. V gave up 0 bases and J gave up 2 bases; unmatched junction bases: 8. Per the germline V gene, CDR1 is SGHAT and CDR2 is FQNNGV. The CDR3 region has the DNA TGTGCCAGCAGCTTAGATCAGCGGGAGGGGTGGCACACAGATACGCAGTATTTT. It codes for CASSLDQREGWHTDTQYF.

Here the CDR3 DNA reads TGTGCCAGCAGCATTAGGGCTAGCGGGCACAATGAGCAGTTCTTC. It codes for CASSIRASGHNEQFF. This chain connects TRBV7-8 to TRBJ2-1; 8 bases fit TRBD2. Germline V CDR1 and CDR2: SGHVS, FQNEAQ. V lost 5 bases, J lost 5 bases, and 8 bases stayed unmatched. CDR3 length: 15 residues.

The genes are TRBV5-4 and TRBJ1-2; TRBD1 matches at 10 bases. This CDR3 is built from 15 residues. Germline V gene lookup returns CDR1 SGHNT and CDR2 YYREEE (reference sequence). Unmatched junction bases numbered 6, after V lost 1 base and J lost 6 bases. CDR3 in amino acids: CASSLIRDRGDGYTF. The CDR3 nucleotides read TGTGCCAGCAGCTTGATAAGGGACAGGGGAGATGGCTACACCTTC.

This chain links TRBV11-3 with TRBJ2-1; TRBD2 matches at 14 bases. With 1 base clipped from V and 6 bases from J, the junction kept 8 bases outside the gene matches. The germline V gene encodes CDR1 SGHNT and CDR2 YENEEA. The CDR3 loop spans 18 amino acids. The CDR3 DNA follows: TGTGCCAGCAGCTTAGGAAAGGGACTAGCGGGAGCCTTCAATGAGCAGTTCTTC. Translated, it gives CASSLGKGLAGAFNEQFF.

This chain connects TRBV30 to TRBJ1-1; no reliable D call. Per germline, CDR1 GTSNPN and CDR2 SVGIG (reference sequence). The ends were cut back, 5 bases at V and 6 bases at J, with 10 bases in the middle. The CDR3 runs 11 residues. The CDR3 nucleotides read TGTGCCTGGGTCCATTTTTCTGAAGCTTTCTTT. Protein: CAWVHFSEAFF.

This clone was observed a handful of times. This chain uses TRBV6-5 with TRBJ2-3; tentative D call: TRBD2 (6 bases). The CDR3 has 15 residues. Germline CDR1 is MNHEY and CDR2 is SVGAGI. Trimming took 7 bases from V and 2 from J, leaving 16 bases between them. The CDR3 sequence is CASKTEAGPTDTQYF. CDR3 DNA: TGTGCCAGCAAAACGGAGGCGGGGCCCACAGATACGCAGTATTTT.

The CDR3 spells CASRLPGPQHF. CDR3 DNA sequence: TGTGCCAGCAGACTGCCGGGGCCCCAGCATTTT. The rearrangement uses TRBV6-1 and TRBJ1-5; no clear D gene. Trimming shortened V by 6 bases and J by 9 bases, and 9 bases separated the two germline ends. The germline V gene has CDR1 MNHNS and CDR2 SASEGT. This CDR3 contains 11 residues.

This chain's CDR3 is CATSGGEGSSYEQYF. In DNA form, the CDR3 reads TGTGCCACCAGCGGGGGGGAGGGATCCTCCTACGAGCAGTACTTC. The chain links TRBV15 to TRBJ2-7, with 7 bases lining up with TRBD2. CDR3 length: 15 residues. With 5 bases clipped from V and 0 bases from J, the junction kept 7 bases outside the gene matches. Germline V lookup: CDR1 LNHNV, CDR2 YYDKDF (reference sequence).

CDR3 DNA: TGCGCCAGCAGCTTGGGACGGAGGCAGGAAAAACTGTTTTTT. It codes for CASSLGRRQEKLFF. The gene calls are TRBV5-1 and TRBJ1-4; unclear D gene. The CDR3 covers 14 residues. The V gene's germline CDR1 is SGHRS and CDR2 YFSETQ. The V end was cut by 0 bases, the J end by 8 bases, with 11 bases between.

The rearrangement uses TRBV5-6 and TRBJ2-5; TRBD1 matches 8 bases. Germline V gives CDR1 SGHDT, CDR2 YYEEEE. The CDR3 covers 14 residues. The V and J ends lost 7 bases and 2 bases, in that order; junction bases with no gene match: 7. The CDR3 DNA sequence: TGTGCCAGCGGCAGGGGGCGCGGGCAAGAGACCCAGTACTTC. Translated: CASGRGRGQETQYF.

The rearrangement joins TRBV5-1 to TRBJ2-7, with D possibly matching TRBD1 (5 bases). Deletions cut 0 bases from V and 5 bases from J, with 6 bases between. CDR3 length equals 12 residues. In germline, CDR1 is SGHRS, CDR2 YFSETQ. CDR3 sequence reads: CASSLEGNEQYF. Here the CDR3 DNA reads TGCGCCAGCAGCTTGGAGGGGAACGAGCAGTACTTC.

V gene TRBV7-9 combines with J gene TRBJ2-2, with 11 bases that match TRBD1. Germline V gene lookup returns CDR1 SEHNR and CDR2 FQNEAQ (reference sequence). V lost 5 bases and J lost 5; bases outside the gene matches: 10. This CDR3 region has 17 residues. The CDR3 spells CASSAPGQGARTGELFF. CDR3 DNA sequence: TGTGCCAGCAGCGCGCCAGGACAGGGGGCGCGAACCGGGGAGCTGTTTTTT.

The chain links TRBV9 to TRBJ2-1, with 9 positions matching TRBD2. Unmatched junction bases numbered 4, after V lost 4 bases and J lost 2 bases. Per the germline V gene, CDR1 is SGDLS and CDR2 is YYNGEE. This CDR3 spans 15 amino acids. As DNA, the CDR3 is TGTGCCAGCAGCCTAAGCGGGGGGCCCTACAATGAGCAGTTCTTC. It yields the protein CASSLSGGPYNEQFF.

The rearrangement links TRBV27 to TRBJ1-2, with TRBD1 matching 10 bases. With V trimmed by 4 bases and J by 4 bases, 3 bases remained unmatched. The CDR3 totals 14 residues. In germline, CDR1 is MNHEY, CDR2 SMNVEV (reference sequence). The CDR3 nucleotides read TGTGCCAGCAGTTGGGACAGGGGCGGCTATGGCTACACCTTC. Encoded protein: CASSWDRGGYGYTF.

CDR3 nucleotides: TGTGCCTGGAGTACCGGGACAGTCTACGAGCAGTACTTC. Translating gives CAWSTGTVYEQYF. This chain links TRBV30 with TRBJ2-7, with 7 bases that match TRBD1. Germline-derived CDR1 and CDR2 are GTSNPN and SVGIG (reference sequence). Trimming removed 2 bases from V and 3 bases from J; junction bases left unmatched: 4. The CDR3 consists of 13 residues. The variable domain in full, with the rest retrieved from reference TRBV30 and TRBJ2-7, is SQTIHQWPATLVQPVGSPLSLECTVEGTSNPNLYWYRQAAGRGLQLLFYSVGIGQISSEVPQNLSASRPQDRQFILSSKKLLLSDSGFYLCAWSTGTVYEQYFGPGTRLTVT.

The V gene is TRBV29-1, the J gene TRBJ2-7, with 7 bases that match TRBD1. The CDR3 spans 13 residues. Germline V gene sequence: CDR1 SQVTM, CDR2 ANQGSEA. The V segment lost 6 bases and the J segment 3 bases; nucleotides outside the gene matches: 8. The CDR3 sequence is CSVEAGTDYEQYF. The CDR3 nucleotides read TGCAGCGTCGAGGCCGGGACAGACTACGAGCAGTACTTC.

This clone was seen a handful of times. The chain is built from TRBV6-1 and TRBJ2-3; maybe TRBD2 (6 bases). Germline CDR1 reads MNHNS; CDR2 reads SASEGT. The germline V and J ends were trimmed by 7 bases and 1 base, with 12 bases remaining between them. This CDR3 region has 14 residues. The CDR3 bases are TGTGCCAGCATCCCGCGGAGGGGCACAGATACGCAGTATTTT. This encodes CASIPRRGTDTQYF.

J is TRBJ2-1 and V is TRBV27, with 8 bases lining up with TRBD1. V lost 3 bases to trimming and J lost 7 bases; unmatched junction nucleotides: 5. Germline V CDR1 and CDR2: MNHEY, SMNVEV (reference sequence). This CDR3 comprises 14 residues. CDR3 sequence reads: CASSFPTGGNEQFF. CDR3 nucleotides: TGTGCCAGCAGTTTCCCCACAGGGGGGAATGAGCAGTTCTTC.

J is TRBJ2-3 and V is TRBV6-1, with D tentatively TRBD1 (5 bases). Germline-derived CDR1 and CDR2 are MNHNS and SASEGT. The CDR3 extends over 14 amino acids. V lost 7 bases and J 3 bases, leaving 14 bases between the germline ends. CDR3 sequence (DNA): TGTGCCAGCAAAGGAGACAGTGAGACAGATACGCAGTATTTT. This encodes CASKGDSETDTQYF.

The V and J genes are TRBV14 and TRBJ2-1, with D tentatively TRBD2 (5 bases). V was pared by 1 base and J by 2 bases, with 9 bases between. This CDR3 contains 15 residues. Germline loops: CDR1 SGHDN, CDR2 FVKESK. CDR3 protein: CASSQVPGAYNEQFF. The CDR3 region has the DNA TGTGCCAGCAGCCAAGTCCCCGGGGCCTACAATGAGCAGTTCTTC.

The chain employs TRBV12-2 and TRBJ2-1; the table names TRBD1, a call not compared with the DNA. TRBV12-2 is described as a pseudogene. CDR3 length: 16 amino acids. CDR3 sequence reads: CASRPGDRIADNEQFF. DNA for the CDR3: TGTGCAAGTCGCCCTGGGGACAGAATAGCTGACAATGAGCAGTTCTTC.

The V and J genes are TRBV5-4 and TRBJ2-3; 12 bases align to TRBD2. V shed 4 bases, J shed 5 bases, and the junction held 14 bases outside the gene matches. Germline V lookup: CDR1 SGHNT, CDR2 YYREEE (reference sequence). CDR3 size: 18 residues. CDR3 bases: TGTGCCAGCAGCGACTACGGACTAGCGGGATCCCTCCGAGATACGCAGTATTTT. This sequence encodes CASSDYGLAGSLRDTQYF.

The V call is TRBV5-1, the J call TRBJ1-6; possible D gene TRBD1, 5 bases. In germline, CDR1 is SGHRS, CDR2 YFSETQ. The CDR3 sequence is 15 residues long. Trimming removed 3 bases at V and 5 bases at J, with 12 bases between. The CDR3 nucleotides are TGCGCCAGCAGCTCTGGAGACAGAGATAATTCACCCCTCCACTTT. This encodes CASSSGDRDNSPLHF.

The chain employs TRBV5-1 and TRBJ2-3; 9 bases agree with TRBD1. In germline, CDR1 is SGHRS, CDR2 YFSETQ. V lost 4 bases to trimming and J lost 5 bases; unmatched junction nucleotides: 8. The CDR3 covers 15 residues. The CDR3 loop reads CASSLGQGRGDTQYF. Here the CDR3 DNA reads TGCGCCAGCAGCCTTGGACAGGGGAGGGGAGATACGCAGTATTTT. Supplemented by reference TRBV5-1 and TRBJ2-3, the full variable domain reads KAGVTQTPRYLIKTRGQQVTLSCSPISGHRSVSWYQQTPGQGLQFLFEYFSETQRNKGNFPGRFSGRQFSNSRSEMNVSTLELGDSALYLCASSLGQGRGDTQYFGPGTRLTVL.

V usage is TRBV28 and J usage is TRBJ1-1, with D maybe TRBD1 (6 bases). CDR1 MDHEN and CDR2 SYDVKM come from the germline V gene. CDR3 length: 14 residues. Between the trimmed V and J ends, which lost 4 bases and 6 bases, there was a span of 15 bases. Here the CDR3 DNA reads TGTGCCAGCAGTTCCCCGGACAGTGTCCCTGAAGCTTTCTTT. As protein: CASSSPDSVPEAFF.

This chain connects TRBV14 to TRBJ1-5; D possibly corresponds to TRBD1 (6 bases). This CDR3 spans 14 amino acids. Deletions cut 4 bases from V and 4 bases from J, with 11 bases between. Per the germline V gene, CDR1 is SGHDN and CDR2 is FVKESK. The CDR3 here is CASSRTGSNQPQHF. In nucleotides, the CDR3 is TGTGCCAGCAGCCGTACAGGGTCTAATCAGCCCCAGCATTTT. Filled out from reference TRBV14 and TRBJ1-5, the complete variable domain reads EAGVTQFPSHSVIEKGQTVTLRCDPISGHDNLYWYRRVMGKEIKFLLHFVKESKQDESGMPNNRFLAERTGGTYSTLKVQPAELEDSGVYFCASSRTGSNQPQHFGDGTRLSIL.

The sample holds one count of this clone. Here the CDR3 reads CASSLVTGEQYF. CDR3 DNA sequence: TGTGCCAGCAGCTTAGTAACCGGCGAGCAGTACTTC. The chain is built from TRBV11-3 and TRBJ2-7; D ambiguous. CDR1 and CDR2 (germline): SGHNT, YENEEA. This CDR3 region has 12 residues. Trimming stripped 1 base from V and 6 bases from J, with 7 bases between.

The chain carries TRBV2 and TRBJ2-1; 10 bases are shared with TRBD2. The CDR3 is made up of 15 amino acids. The J segment lost 13 bases and the V segment lost 5 bases, leaving 14 bases of the junction unmatched. Germline values: CDR1 SNHLY, CDR2 FYNNEI. The CDR3 coding sequence is TGTGCCAGCAGTCCACTACCTAATAGCGGGGGGCCCCAGTTCTTC. It specifies CASSPLPNSGGPQFF.